This T cell receptor (beta chain) was obtained from a study of cytomegalovirus exposure and HLA in healthy donors. Concerning this clone: Its matching antigen is unknown.

Researchers ran the PCR with 60 Vbeta and 13 Jbeta primers. Produced via immunoSEQ multiplex PCR; TCRdb's table is partial and in-frame only. The ten most abundant clones cover around 10% of a sample with about 55,000 clones. V was clipped by 0 bases and J by 5 bases, with 13 bases between them. CDR1 is SGHRS, CDR2 YFSETQ, per germline. The CDR3 is 15 amino acids. Study-wide points: An analysis that was carried out later associated 15,000 to 20,000 TCR beta sequences with HLA alleles at 0.05 false discovery rate.

The sample consisted of PBMCs. This receptor was identified in a man between 50 and 59 years old in good health and CMV-seropositive. The rearrangement links TRBV5-1 to TRBJ2-3; TRBD2 is a possible D gene (6 bases). The CDR3 bases are TGCGCCAGCAGCTTGGATTCCCCGGGGGTAGATACGCAGTATTTT. It encodes CASSLDSPGVDTQYF.